A selection of T cell receptor beta chains follows, all from one sample in a study of T cells after yellow fever vaccination. Each CDR3 protein is one row after TCRdb ran MiXCR on the 5' RACE reads. The table includes some 150,000 distinct CDR3 sequences, 9.3% detected once. Sample: CD8+ T cells sorted from PBMCs, taken 45 days after the yellow fever booster vaccination. The receptors were sampled from a man younger than 35 who received the YFV17D yellow fever vaccine. CDR3s include the opening cysteine and the closing phenylalanine or tryptophan. The D gene is left open where the match is weak. Clone size is stated in some rows and not others, as once, few, many or a class when expanded.

DNA: TGTGCCAGCAGCATTGGACTAGCGGGGGCCCAAGAGACCCAGTACTTC; CDR3: CASSIGLAGAQETQYF; D: TRBD2; size: -; V: TRBV5-4; J: TRBJ2-5
DNA: TGTGCCAGCAGTCAGCTTACTGTCCAAGAGACCCAGTACTTC; CDR3: CASSQLTVQETQYF; D: -; size: few; V: TRBV11-2; J: TRBJ2-5
DNA: TGTGCCAGCAGCTTAGCCCTCTCCGGGGCCAACGTCCTGACTTTC; CDR3: CASSLALSGANVLTF; D: -; size: -; V: TRBV7-2; J: TRBJ2-6
DNA: TGTGCCAGCAGCTTATCCCCTCCCGAGAGAAAAAGGCACACTGAAGCTTTCTTT; CDR3: CASSLSPPERKRHTEAFF; D: -; size: -; V: TRBV7-3; J: TRBJ1-1
DNA: TGTGCCAGCAGTTCTACCACCATGGGGACGGACACACCCCTTGGCTACACCTTC; CDR3: CASSSTTMGTDTPLGYTF; D: -; size: many; V: TRBV7-9; J: TRBJ1-2
DNA: TGTGCCAGCAGTTACGAGACTAGCACCTACGAGCAGTACTTC; CDR3: CASSYETSTYEQYF; D: TRBD2; size: many; V: TRBV6-2/TRBV6-3; J: TRBJ2-7
DNA: TGTGCCAGTAGTCCCCCTGGGGACAGTTCTGAAGCTTTCTTT; CDR3: CASSPPGDSSEAFF; D: TRBD1; size: many; V: TRBV19; J: TRBJ1-1
DNA: TGCAGCGTTGAGTATCGGGGGCGACCGTACGAGCAGTACTTC; CDR3: CSVEYRGRPYEQYF; D: -; size: many; V: TRBV29-1; J: TRBJ2-7
DNA: TGCGCCAGCAGCGGGTTACAGGGCTGGCTTAGCACAGATACGCAGTATTTT; CDR3: CASSGLQGWLSTDTQYF; D: -; size: many; V: TRBV5-1; J: TRBJ2-3
DNA: TGTGCCAGCAGCTTAGCGGTCGGGGGAGCTCAGCCCCAGCATTTT; CDR3: CASSLAVGGAQPQHF; D: -; size: -; V: TRBV7-8; J: TRBJ1-5
DNA: TGCGCCAGCAGCCAAGGCGGGCTGCTCCCCCTCCACTTT; CDR3: CASSQGGLLPLHF; D: -; size: few; V: TRBV4-1; J: TRBJ1-6
DNA: TGTGCCAGCAGTAACAAGGAGTACTTCCACGAGCAGTACTTC; CDR3: CASSNKEYFHEQYF; D: -; size: few; V: TRBV7-9; J: TRBJ2-7
DNA: TGTGCCAGCAGCTTCGGTTTGGATACCCAGTACTTC; CDR3: CASSFGLDTQYF; D: -; size: many; V: TRBV7-2; J: TRBJ2-5
DNA: TGTGCCAGCAGCCCCCTAGACACGGCTCGCACAGATACGCAGTATTTT; CDR3: CASSPLDTARTDTQYF; D: -; size: -; V: TRBV4-2; J: TRBJ2-3
DNA: TGTGCCAGCAGTTACTCGGAGGTCTGGTACTTT; CDR3: CASSYSEVWYF; D: -; size: few; V: TRBV6-5; J: TRBJ1-1
DNA: TGTGCCAGCAGCTCTCCCGGCTACGAGCAGTACTTC; CDR3: CASSSPGYEQYF; D: -; size: once; V: TRBV11-2; J: TRBJ2-7
DNA: TGTGCCAGCAGCGACGAAAACGAGCAGTACTTC; CDR3: CASSDENEQYF; D: -; size: few; V: TRBV9; J: TRBJ2-7
DNA: TGCGCCAGCAGCCAAGATCACGCGATGAACACCGGGGAGCTGTTTTTT; CDR3: CASSQDHAMNTGELFF; D: -; size: -; V: TRBV4-3; J: TRBJ2-2
DNA: TGTGCCACCTCTGCCGGACAGGGGTTCGAGCAGTACTTC; CDR3: CATSAGQGFEQYF; D: TRBD1; size: few; V: TRBV19; J: TRBJ2-7
DNA: TGTGCCAGCAGTACCGGTCGTAATCAGCCCCAGCATTTT; CDR3: CASSTGRNQPQHF; D: -; size: -; V: TRBV6-5; J: TRBJ1-5
DNA: TGCGCCAGCGAGGACGGGACAGGGTACAATGAGCAGTTCTTC; CDR3: CASEDGTGYNEQFF; D: TRBD1; size: -; V: TRBV4-1; J: TRBJ2-1
DNA: TGTGCCAGCAGTTACTCGAATAAGGGAAATACGGCTTTCTTT; CDR3: CASSYSNKGNTAFF; D: -; size: -; V: TRBV6-5; J: TRBJ1-1
DNA: TGTGCCAGCGCCGGCGATCCCACAGATACGCAGTATTTT; CDR3: CASAGDPTDTQYF; D: -; size: -; V: TRBV11-2; J: TRBJ2-3